This T cell receptor delta chain was identified during a study of Vδ1+ human thymocytes. General study findings and limits: Unexpected Vdelta2 sequences could cause misinterpretation of bulk repertoire data. Approximately 19% of thymic delta-chain sequences were Vdelta2, with few Vdelta3, unlike blood Vdelta1+ controls. Thymic TRG and TRD repertoires appeared highly polyclonal.

Sequences come from RNA converted to cDNA by reverse transcription. Multiplex PCR used pooled V-gene forward primers and a constant-region reverse primer to amplify CDR3s. TCRdb used CATT to re-call clones from the multiplex PCR reads. The table shows 54,000 or so delta-chain clones, with 15% to 20% occurring only once. Germline V gene data show CDR1 as TSWWSYY and CDR2 as QGS. V dropped 1 base and J dropped 0; count of bases not matched to a gene: 17. CDR3 length equals 21 residues. Vdelta1+ thymocyte sorts reached between about 96% and 99.6% purity. A remark on this clone: Its target is not known.

The material sequenced was Vdelta1+ gamma-delta thymocytes from the thymus. The subset is: FACS-sorted CD3+ TCRalphabeta- TCRVdelta1+ TCRVdelta2- thymocytes. The TCR was taken from a boy under two years old who had congenital heart surgery. The chain uses TRDV1 and TRDJ1, with 10 positions matching TRDD3. This chain's CDR3 is CALGEPQIDWGIGEYTDKLIF. The DNA of the CDR3 is TGTGCTCTTGGGGAACCCCAAATAGACTGGGGGATTGGAGAGTACACCGATAAACTCATCTTT.